This T cell receptor beta chain comes out of a study of cytomegalovirus exposure and HLA in healthy donors. Study-level results: An analysis done earlier found most TCR beta V segments productive about 87% or about 30% of the time.

Deletions cut 6 bases from V and 6 bases from J, with 7 bases between. CDR3 length: 11 amino acids. Germline values: CDR1 SGHTA, CDR2 FQGNSA. Points on this clone: No antigen is known for it.

The PCR had 60 Vbeta and 13 Jbeta primers. Libraries were prepared by immunoSEQ multiplex PCR; TCRdb keeps only in-frame clonotypes and omits some of them. This sample has under 130,000 clones; almost 80% occur once, and the top ten carry roughly 4%. The sample was PBMCs. This receptor was taken from a man over 45 in good health and CMV-seropositive. The V call is TRBV7-2, the J call TRBJ2-3, with TRBD1 as a possible D gene (6 bases). CDR3: CASSRGDTQYF. The CDR3 nucleotides are TGTGCCAGCAGTAGGGGGGATACGCAGTATTTT.